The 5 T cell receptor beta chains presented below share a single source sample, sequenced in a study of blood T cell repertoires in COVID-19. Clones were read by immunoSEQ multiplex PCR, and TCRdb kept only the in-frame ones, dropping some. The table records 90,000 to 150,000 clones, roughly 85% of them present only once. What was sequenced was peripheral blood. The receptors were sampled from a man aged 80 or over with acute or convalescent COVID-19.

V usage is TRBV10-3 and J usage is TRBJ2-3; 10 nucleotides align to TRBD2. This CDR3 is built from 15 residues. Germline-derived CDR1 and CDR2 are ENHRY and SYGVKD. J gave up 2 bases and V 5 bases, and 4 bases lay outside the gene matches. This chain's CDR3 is CAISLAGAFTDTQYF. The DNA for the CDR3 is TGTGCCATCAGTCTAGCGGGGGCCTTCACAGATACGCAGTATTTT.

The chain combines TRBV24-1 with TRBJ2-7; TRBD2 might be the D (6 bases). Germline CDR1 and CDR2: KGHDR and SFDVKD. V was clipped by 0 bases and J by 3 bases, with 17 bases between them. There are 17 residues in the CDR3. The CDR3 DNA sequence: TGTGCCACCAGTGATTTGGAACAATTGGCGGGAATCTACGAGCAGTACTTC. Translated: CATSDLEQLAGIYEQYF.

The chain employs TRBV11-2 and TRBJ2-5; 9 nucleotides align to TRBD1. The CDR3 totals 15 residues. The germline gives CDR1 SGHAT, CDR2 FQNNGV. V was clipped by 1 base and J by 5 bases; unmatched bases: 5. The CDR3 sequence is CASSLGTGGGETQYF. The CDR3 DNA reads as TGTGCCAGCAGCTTAGGAACAGGGGGCGGGGAGACCCAGTACTTC.

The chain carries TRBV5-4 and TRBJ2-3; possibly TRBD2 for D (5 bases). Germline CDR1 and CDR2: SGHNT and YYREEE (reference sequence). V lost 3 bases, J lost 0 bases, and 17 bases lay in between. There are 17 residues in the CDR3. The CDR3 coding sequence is TGTGCCAGCAGCTCCTTACGGACTGGGGAAAGCACAGATACGCAGTATTTT. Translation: CASSSLRTGESTDTQYF.

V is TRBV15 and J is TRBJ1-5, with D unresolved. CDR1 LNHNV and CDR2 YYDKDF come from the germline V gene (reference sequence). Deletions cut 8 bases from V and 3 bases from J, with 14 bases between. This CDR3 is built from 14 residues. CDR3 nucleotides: TGTGCCACCGGCGCGGGCCACGACAATCAGCCCCAGCATTTT. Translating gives CATGAGHDNQPQHF.